What follows are 14 T cell receptor beta chains derived from one specimen sequenced in a study of blood T cell repertoires in COVID-19. Some clones are missing from TCRdb's copy, which holds only in-frame ones; the method was immunoSEQ multiplex PCR. This table holds 200,000 to 250,000 clones, roughly 81% found once. The material sequenced was peripheral blood. The receptors were sampled from a woman in her 50s with active or convalescent COVID-19.

For the CDR3, the DNA is TGTGCCAGCAGCTTAGGTATGCAGGTCATCGATGAGCAGTTCTTC. Residues: CASSLGMQVIDEQFF. The gene calls are TRBV11-2 and TRBJ2-1; D gene unclear. Germline CDR1 reads SGHAT; CDR2 reads FQNNGV. Between the trimmed V and J ends, which lost 1 base and 8 bases, there was a span of 15 bases. The CDR3 covers 15 residues. Full variable domain (outside the CDR3, taken from reference TRBV11-2 and TRBJ2-1): EAGVAQSPRYKIIEKRQSVAFWCNPISGHATLYWYQQILGQGPKLLIQFQNNGVVDDSQLPKDRFSAERLKGVDSTLKIQPAKLEDSAVYLCASSLGMQVIDEQFFGPGTRLTVL.

The rearrangement links TRBV2 to TRBJ1-2; 8 positions agree with TRBD1. This CDR3 comprises 14 residues. Germline lookup yields CDR1 SNHLY and CDR2 FYNNEI. J lost 3 bases, V lost 1 base, and 1 base had no gene match. CDR3 loop: CASSEGQGYYGYTF. The CDR3 coding sequence is TGTGCCAGCAGTGAAGGACAGGGGTACTATGGCTACACCTTC.

This chain uses TRBV27 with TRBJ1-6; 7 bases agree with TRBD1. The CDR3 has 15 residues. Germline CDR1 and CDR2: MNHEY and SMNVEV (reference sequence). Trimming took 6 bases from V and 6 from J; bases not matched to a gene: 8. The CDR3 coding sequence is TGTGCCAGCAGCCGGAACAGGGGCCTTAATTCACCCCTCCACTTT. Its protein is CASSRNRGLNSPLHF.

The genes are TRBV2 and TRBJ1-6; unclear D gene. The CDR3 contains 11 residues. Germline CDR1 is SNHLY and CDR2 is FYNNEI. The germline V and J ends were trimmed by 5 bases and 11 bases, with 7 bases remaining between them. The CDR3 sequence: CASSPSTPLHF. CDR3 in DNA: TGTGCCAGCAGTCCCTCTACACCCCTCCACTTT.

The genes are TRBV19 and TRBJ1-5; D ambiguous. The CDR3 length is 13 residues. V was trimmed by 4 bases and J by 2 bases, leaving 6 bases between them. The germline CDR1 and CDR2 sequences are LNHDA and SQIVND (reference sequence). DNA for the CDR3: TGTGCCAGTAGTAACCAGGGCAATCAGCCCCAGCATTTT. It yields the protein CASSNQGNQPQHF.

The DNA of the CDR3 is TGTGCCAGCAGCGTTGCGACTAGCGGCCTCAATGAGCAGTTCTTC. Residues: CASSVATSGLNEQFF. The chain joins TRBV9 to TRBJ2-1; 9 bases are a match to TRBD2. Germline lookup yields CDR1 SGDLS and CDR2 YYNGEE. J lost 6 bases, V lost 2 bases, and 6 bases had no gene match. The CDR3 contains 15 residues.

The chain links TRBV27 to TRBJ1-2; perhaps TRBD1 as D (5 bases). Deletions cut 3 bases from V and 6 bases from J, with 14 bases between. The CDR3 is made up of 14 amino acids. The germline CDR1 and CDR2 sequences are MNHEY and SMNVEV (reference sequence). The CDR3 region is CASSLLDKSNGYTF. The DNA for the CDR3 is TGTGCCAGCAGTTTGTTGGACAAGAGTAATGGCTACACCTTC.

Here the CDR3 DNA reads TGTGCCACCAGTGATTCCCGGACAGGGAACGACAAAAACATTCAGTACTTC. Its protein product is CATSDSRTGNDKNIQYF. The rearrangement uses TRBV24-1 and TRBJ2-4, with 8 bases that match TRBD1. Germline V lookup: CDR1 KGHDR, CDR2 SFDVKD. The CDR3 is 17 residues long. Germline trimming cut 2 bases from V and 3 bases from J; bases unmatched to any gene: 8.

This rearrangement joins TRBV24-1 to TRBJ2-3; 9 nucleotides match TRBD1. The CDR3 has 17 residues. Germline V gene data show CDR1 as KGHDR and CDR2 as SFDVKD. The V and J ends lost 2 bases and 4 bases, in that order; junction bases with no gene match: 9. In DNA, the CDR3 is TGTGCCACCAGTGATTCCTCTACAGGGGGCAGGTCAGATACGCAGTATTTT. This gives the protein CATSDSSTGGRSDTQYF.

This clone has only a few counts. The rearrangement uses TRBV11-2 and TRBJ2-5, with D perhaps TRBD2 (6 bases). The V and J ends lost 11 bases and 4 bases respectively, with 14 bases between them. CDR3 length: 12 residues. Germline V gene data show CDR1 as SGHAT and CDR2 as FQNNGV. The CDR3 reads CAGRTQGETQYF. The DNA of the CDR3 is TGTGCCGGGAGGACCCAGGGAGAGACCCAGTACTTC.

The rearrangement joins TRBV5-4 to TRBJ1-5, with 9 positions matching TRBD1. This CDR3 comprises 15 residues. Trimming cost V 4 bases and J 5 bases; bases outside gene matches: 7. Per the germline V gene, CDR1 is SGHNT and CDR2 is YYREEE (reference sequence). In DNA, the CDR3 is TGTGCCAGCAGCCAGGGGACAGGGAAGTATCAGCCCCAGCATTTT. Protein: CASSQGTGKYQPQHF.

The rearrangement joins TRBV5-1 to TRBJ2-3, with D perhaps matching TRBD2 (6 bases). Per the germline V gene, CDR1 is SGHRS and CDR2 is YFSETQ. Trimming stripped 2 bases from V and 0 bases from J, with 13 bases between. The CDR3 runs 16 residues. The CDR3, as DNA: TGCGCCAGCAGCTTTGGGGCTAGCGCTAGCACAGATACGCAGTATTTT. Protein product: CASSFGASASTDTQYF. Based on the CDR3 plus reference TRBV5-1 and TRBJ2-3, the full variable domain is KAGVTQTPRYLIKTRGQQVTLSCSPISGHRSVSWYQQTPGQGLQFLFEYFSETQRNKGNFPGRFSGRQFSNSRSEMNVSTLELGDSALYLCASSFGASASTDTQYFGPGTRLTVL.

The chain couples TRBV6-5 to TRBJ2-5; tentative D call: TRBD1 (6 bases). This CDR3 comprises 13 residues. CDR1 and CDR2 from the germline V gene are MNHEY and SVGAGI. Trimming took off 10 bases at V and 3 bases at J, with 15 bases between the two ends. CDR3 nucleotide sequence: TGTGCCAACCGCAACAGGGCCGAAGAGACCCAGTACTTC. Translation gives CANRNRAEETQYF.

The V gene is TRBV7-9, the J gene TRBJ1-6, with 8 bases aligning to TRBD1. Germline trimming cut 1 base from V and 7 bases from J; bases unmatched to any gene: 6. The germline V gene has CDR1 SEHNR and CDR2 FQNEAQ (reference sequence). CDR3 length: 16 residues. As DNA, the CDR3 is TGTGCCAGCAGCTTAGGGCAGGGGGCCGGGAATTCACCCCTCCACTTT. Its translation: CASSLGQGAGNSPLHF.